Included here is one TCR beta chain sequence, with context. This sample was included in a study of CD8+CD57+ T cells in acquired aplastic anemia. Study at large: The study obtained an average of about 3.2 ug of DNA from sorted CD4+ and CD8+ cells.

For sequencing, patients were chosen who had shown expansion of CD8+CD57+ cells by flow cytometry. Template material for TCR beta VDJ and CDR3 profiling consisted of genomic DNA. TCRdb redid the calling of the reads with MiXCR, one entry per CDR3 protein. This sample carries fewer than 200,000 distinct CDR3 sequences, about 44% of them seen once, and the ten largest clones take 13%. The germline gives CDR1 SNHLY, CDR2 FYNNEI. CDR3 size: 12 residues. Trimming took 6 bases from V and 8 from J; bases not matched to a gene: 6. The chain recombines TRBV2 with TRBJ1-2; 7 bases map to TRBD1. The receptor's source is a human donor with aplastic anemia. The sample consisted of sorted CD4+, CD8+, or CD8+CD57+ T cells (not recorded which) from PBMCs. The CDR3 sequence is CASRGDSTGYTF. The CDR3 nucleotides read TGTGCCAGCAGGGGGGACAGCACCGGCTACACCTTC.